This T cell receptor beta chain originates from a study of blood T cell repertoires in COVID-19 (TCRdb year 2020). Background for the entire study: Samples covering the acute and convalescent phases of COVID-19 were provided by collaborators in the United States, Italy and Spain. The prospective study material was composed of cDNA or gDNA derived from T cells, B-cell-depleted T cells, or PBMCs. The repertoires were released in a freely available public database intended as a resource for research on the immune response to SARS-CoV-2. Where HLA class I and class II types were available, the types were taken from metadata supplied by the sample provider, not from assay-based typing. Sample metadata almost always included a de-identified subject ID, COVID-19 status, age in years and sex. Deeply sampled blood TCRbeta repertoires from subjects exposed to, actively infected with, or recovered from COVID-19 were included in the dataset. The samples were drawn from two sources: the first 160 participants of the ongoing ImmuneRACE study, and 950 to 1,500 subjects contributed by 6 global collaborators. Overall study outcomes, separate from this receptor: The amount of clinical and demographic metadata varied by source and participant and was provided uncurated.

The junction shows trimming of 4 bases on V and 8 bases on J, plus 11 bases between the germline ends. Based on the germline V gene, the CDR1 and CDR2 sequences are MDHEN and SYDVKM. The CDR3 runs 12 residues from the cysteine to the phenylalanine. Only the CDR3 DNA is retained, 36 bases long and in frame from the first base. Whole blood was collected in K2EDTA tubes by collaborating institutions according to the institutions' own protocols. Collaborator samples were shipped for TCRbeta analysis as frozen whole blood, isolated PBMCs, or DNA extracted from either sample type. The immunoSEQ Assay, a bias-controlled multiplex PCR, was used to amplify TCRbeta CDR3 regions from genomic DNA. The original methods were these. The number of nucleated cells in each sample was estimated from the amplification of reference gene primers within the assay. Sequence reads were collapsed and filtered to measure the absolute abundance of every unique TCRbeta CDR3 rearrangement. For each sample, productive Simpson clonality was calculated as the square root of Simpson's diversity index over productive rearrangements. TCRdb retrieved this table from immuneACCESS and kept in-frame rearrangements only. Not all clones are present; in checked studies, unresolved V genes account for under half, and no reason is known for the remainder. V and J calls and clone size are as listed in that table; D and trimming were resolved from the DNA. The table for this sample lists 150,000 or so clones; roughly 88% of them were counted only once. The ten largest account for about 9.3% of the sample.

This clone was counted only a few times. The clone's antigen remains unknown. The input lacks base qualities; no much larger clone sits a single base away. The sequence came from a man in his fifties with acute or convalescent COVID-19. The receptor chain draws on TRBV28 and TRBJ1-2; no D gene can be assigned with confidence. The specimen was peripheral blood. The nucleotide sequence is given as TGTGCCAGCAGTTCTAATATCGAGGGCTACACCTTC. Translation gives CASSSNIEGYTF.